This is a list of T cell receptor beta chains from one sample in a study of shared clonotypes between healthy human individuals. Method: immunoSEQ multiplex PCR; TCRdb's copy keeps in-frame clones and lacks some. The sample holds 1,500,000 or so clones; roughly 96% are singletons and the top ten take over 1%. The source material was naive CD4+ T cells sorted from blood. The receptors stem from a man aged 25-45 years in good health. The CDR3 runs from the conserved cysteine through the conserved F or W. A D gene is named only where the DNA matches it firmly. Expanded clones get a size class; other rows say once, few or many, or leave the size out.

cdr3_nt: TGTGCCAGCAGCTTACACGGTGGGGGGTATATGCAGTATTTT; cdr3_aa: CASSLHGGGYMQYF; v_call: TRBV5-4; d_call: -; clone_size: -; j_call: TRBJ2-3
cdr3_nt: TGTGCTAGTGGTTTGGTACTGGAGCGGGAGGAATACAATGAGCAGTTCTTC; cdr3_aa: CASGLVLEREEYNEQFF; v_call: TRBV12-5; d_call: TRBD2; clone_size: -; j_call: TRBJ2-1
cdr3_nt: TGTGCCAGCAGCGCACACTATGGCTACACCTTC; cdr3_aa: CASSAHYGYTF; v_call: TRBV28; d_call: -; clone_size: few; j_call: TRBJ1-2
cdr3_nt: TGTGCCAGCCAGCGCGGTCCTAGCACAGATACGCAGTATTTT; cdr3_aa: CASQRGPSTDTQYF; v_call: TRBV6-1; d_call: -; clone_size: -; j_call: TRBJ2-3
cdr3_nt: TGTGCCAGCAGCGGGAGGGGGGAGCGGGATTTTGATACGCAGTATTTT; cdr3_aa: CASSGRGERDFDTQYF; v_call: TRBV5-4; d_call: -; clone_size: -; j_call: TRBJ2-3
cdr3_nt: TGTGCCTGGAGCCGAGACCCGATCCACACAGATACGCAGTATTTT; cdr3_aa: CAWSRDPIHTDTQYF; v_call: TRBV30; d_call: -; clone_size: -; j_call: TRBJ2-3
cdr3_nt: TGTGCCAGCAGTGGACAAACAGGGGTAGGCTACGAGCAGTACTTC; cdr3_aa: CASSGQTGVGYEQYF; v_call: TRBV25-1; d_call: TRBD1; clone_size: -; j_call: TRBJ2-7
cdr3_nt: TGTGCCAGTCGCCCCGACAGGGCCTCCTACGAGCAGTACTTC; cdr3_aa: CASRPDRASYEQYF; v_call: TRBV19; d_call: TRBD1; clone_size: -; j_call: TRBJ2-7
cdr3_nt: TGTGCCAGCAGTCCGACTAGCGGGAGGGCCGGGATATACCTGTACTTC; cdr3_aa: CASSPTSGRAGIYLYF; v_call: TRBV27; d_call: TRBD2; clone_size: -; j_call: TRBJ2-7
cdr3_nt: TGTGCCAGCAGTGGGGACAGGGTAGGGGGCTACACCTTC; cdr3_aa: CASSGDRVGGYTF; v_call: TRBV6-1; d_call: TRBD1; clone_size: -; j_call: TRBJ1-2
cdr3_nt: TGTGCCAGCGCCAGGGTCAATCAGCCCCAGCATTTT; cdr3_aa: CASARVNQPQHF; v_call: TRBV7-9; d_call: -; clone_size: -; j_call: TRBJ1-5
cdr3_nt: TGCGCCAGCAGCCCACACTTAGCGGGAGTCGCAGATACGCAGTATTTT; cdr3_aa: CASSPHLAGVADTQYF; v_call: TRBV5-1; d_call: TRBD2; clone_size: -; j_call: TRBJ2-3
cdr3_nt: TGTGCCAGCAGCGTCCACATGAGTCCCGCCTACAATGAGCAGTTCTTC; cdr3_aa: CASSVHMSPAYNEQFF; v_call: TRBV9; d_call: -; clone_size: -; j_call: TRBJ2-1
cdr3_nt: TGTGCCAGCGGGTACCCCGGGACTAGCGGAACTAGCTCCTACAATGAGCAGTTCTTC; cdr3_aa: CASGYPGTSGTSSYNEQFF; v_call: TRBV2; d_call: TRBD2; clone_size: -; j_call: TRBJ2-1
cdr3_nt: TGTGCCAGCAGCGTAGCTGGTCGGGCCCGAGCTGAGCAGTTCTTC; cdr3_aa: CASSVAGRARAEQFF; v_call: TRBV9; d_call: -; clone_size: -; j_call: TRBJ2-1
cdr3_nt: TGTGCCAGCAGCTTAGCAACCGGGACTGACTACGAGCAGTACTTC; cdr3_aa: CASSLATGTDYEQYF; v_call: TRBV7-2; d_call: -; clone_size: -; j_call: TRBJ2-7
cdr3_nt: TGTGCCAGCAGTCAACGGGAGGACTATGGCTACACCTTC; cdr3_aa: CASSQREDYGYTF; v_call: TRBV6-1; d_call: -; clone_size: -; j_call: TRBJ1-2
cdr3_nt: TGTGCCAGCAGCTTAGAGAGGGGAAGCTACGAGCAGTACTTC; cdr3_aa: CASSLERGSYEQYF; v_call: TRBV11-2; d_call: -; clone_size: -; j_call: TRBJ2-7
cdr3_nt: TGCAGCGTTGCGCAGGACTCCTACGAGCAGTACTTC; cdr3_aa: CSVAQDSYEQYF; v_call: TRBV29-1; d_call: -; clone_size: -; j_call: TRBJ2-7
cdr3_nt: TGCGCCAGCAGTATTACAGGGAACGAGCAGTACTTC; cdr3_aa: CASSITGNEQYF; v_call: TRBV10-1; d_call: -; clone_size: once; j_call: TRBJ2-7
cdr3_nt: TGTGCCAGCAGACTCAGGGTCCTCAGCTCGAGTAGAGAGACCCAGTACTTC; cdr3_aa: CASRLRVLSSSRETQYF; v_call: TRBV5-8; d_call: -; clone_size: -; j_call: TRBJ2-5
cdr3_nt: TGTGCCATCAGTGATAGGACTAGCGGGACCCCCCTTGGTAACAATGAGCAGTTCTTC; cdr3_aa: CAISDRTSGTPLGNNEQFF; v_call: TRBV10-3; d_call: TRBD2; clone_size: -; j_call: TRBJ2-1